The 13 T cell receptor beta chains listed next were all sequenced from one sample in a study of blood T cell repertoires in COVID-19 (dated by TCRdb to the early 2020s). Library generation was performed with the immunoSEQ multiplex PCR assay. Drawn from immuneACCESS, this table holds only the in-frame rearrangements with V and J called that TCRdb kept. Clones are partly lost; checked studies trace under half to an unresolved V gene and leave the rest unexplained. For this sample there are tens of thousands of clones; roughly 86% appear just once. The ten largest clones take up 12% of the sample. Sequencing was done on a sample of peripheral blood. These TCRs come from a human donor in a cohort sampled during active COVID-19.

The chain combines TRBV30 with TRBJ2-6; no clear D gene. This CDR3 spans 18 amino acids. Germline lookup yields CDR1 GTSNPN and CDR2 SVGIG (reference sequence). V was clipped by 3 bases and J by 2 bases, with 20 bases between them. DNA of the CDR3: TGTGCCTGGAGATCCTTAACGTTCGCGGTGCCTGGGGCCAACGTCCTGACTTTC. It yields the protein CAWRSLTFAVPGANVLTF.

V and J are TRBV25-1 and TRBJ1-6, with D unresolved. The germline V gene has CDR1 MGHDK and CDR2 SYGVNS. Trimming stripped 8 bases from V and 0 bases from J, with 20 bases between. CDR3 size: 18 residues. The CDR3 spells CASRSQIDSSSYNSPLHF. The CDR3 nucleotides read TGTGCCAGCCGATCTCAGATTGACTCCAGCTCCTATAATTCACCCCTCCACTTT.

The chain couples TRBV28 to TRBJ2-7; 10 positions match TRBD1. After removal of 5 bases from V and 5 bases from J, the junction contained 6 bases not matched to a gene. The germline V gene encodes CDR1 MDHEN and CDR2 SYDVKM. The CDR3 totals 14 residues. CDR3 in amino acids: CASSRRQGAHEQYF. The CDR3 DNA sequence: TGTGCCAGCAGTCGGAGACAGGGGGCCCACGAGCAGTACTTC.

The rearrangement joins TRBV11-2 to TRBJ2-7; 9 bases match TRBD2. The CDR3 covers 15 residues. Germline-derived CDR1 and CDR2 are SGHAT and FQNNGV. V shed 3 bases and J 1 base; nucleotides not matched to a gene: 4. The CDR3 reads CASSLERGASYEQYF. CDR3 bases: TGTGCCAGCAGCTTGGAGCGGGGGGCTTCCTACGAGCAGTACTTC.

The chain links TRBV28 to TRBJ1-5; 7 nucleotides line up with TRBD1. Losses at the gene ends were 3 bases for V and 11 bases for J; bases not matched to a gene: 7. Germline CDR1 reads MDHEN; CDR2 reads SYDVKM. This CDR3 region has 13 residues. The CDR3 nucleotides read TGTGCCAGCAGTTTTGACAGGGTAGGAACCCAGCATTTT. Encoded protein: CASSFDRVGTQHF.

This clone was counted a few times. This chain connects TRBV18 to TRBJ2-7; TRBD1 matches 8 bases. CDR3 length: 16 amino acids. CDR1 is KGHSH, CDR2 LQKENI, per germline. The V segment lost 4 bases and the J segment 0 bases; nucleotides outside the gene matches: 8. In DNA form, the CDR3 reads TGTGCCAGCTCACACACGACAGGGGTAATCTCCTACGAGCAGTACTTC. Its protein product is CASSHTTGVISYEQYF.

V is TRBV14 and J is TRBJ1-2; TRBD1 matches 8 bases. J gave up 12 bases and V 0 bases, and 6 bases lay outside the gene matches. Germline V CDR1 and CDR2: SGHDN, FVKESK. This CDR3 comprises 13 residues. The chain's CDR3 is CASSQDLRTGHTF. In nucleotides, the CDR3 is TGTGCCAGCAGCCAAGACCTACGGACAGGGCACACCTTC.

This chain connects TRBV19 to TRBJ2-5, with TRBD1 matching 9 bases. Germline trimming cut 8 bases from V and 4 bases from J; bases unmatched to any gene: 11. CDR3 size: 15 residues. Germline CDR1 and CDR2: LNHDA and SQIVND (reference sequence). The CDR3 region is CASYSGQGSSETQYF. As DNA, the CDR3 is TGTGCCAGTTACTCCGGACAGGGGTCGTCAGAGACCCAGTACTTC.

The chain carries TRBV3-1 (or the pseudogene TRBV3-2) and TRBJ2-1; weak D call: TRBD1 (5 bases). The V gene lost 1 base and the J gene lost 0 bases, with 13 bases spanning the gap. The CDR3 sequence is 17 residues long. Per the germline V gene, CDR1 is LGHDT and CDR2 is YNNKEL (reference sequence). CDR3 sequence: CASSQGGPTRSYNEQFF. In DNA form, the CDR3 reads TGTGCCAGCAGCCAAGGGGGCCCCACGCGCTCCTACAATGAGCAGTTCTTC.

The chain carries TRBV10-3 and TRBJ2-7; TRBD2 aligns across 8 bases. Germline values: CDR1 ENHRY, CDR2 SYGVKD. J was trimmed by 0 bases and V by 9 bases; bases with no gene match: 4. CDR3 size: 13 residues. CDR3 region: CAISGASSYEQYF. In DNA, the CDR3 is TGTGCCATTAGCGGGGCCTCCTCCTACGAGCAGTACTTC.

The genes are TRBV4-2 and TRBJ2-3, with D perhaps TRBD2 (6 bases). The CDR3 contains 18 residues. V was clipped by 4 bases and J by 2 bases, with 22 bases between them. Germline CDR1 and CDR2: LGHNA and YNFKEQ. The CDR3 DNA sequence: TGTGCCAGCAGCCTTCTCCCCGCGGGGACTCGTCTCACAGATACGCAGTATTTT. This gives the protein CASSLLPAGTRLTDTQYF.

This rearrangement joins TRBV7-6 to TRBJ1-6, with a weak D call TRBD1 (6 bases). The germline CDR1 and CDR2 sequences are SGHVS and FNYEAQ. The germline V and J ends were trimmed by 5 bases and 9 bases, with 20 bases remaining between them. The CDR3 totals 16 residues. The CDR3 DNA reads TGTGCCAGCAGCCAGGGGAGTGGAGCAGTGGGTTCACCCCTCCACTTT. It codes for CASSQGSGAVGSPLHF.

The chain uses TRBV6-5 and TRBJ1-1; tentatively, D is TRBD1 (6 bases). This CDR3 has 16 amino acids. Germline loops: CDR1 MNHEY, CDR2 SVGAGI. Trimming cost V 3 bases and J 4 bases, with 18 bases left between them. The CDR3 here is CASSYSLTGSRTEAFF. The CDR3, as DNA: TGTGCCAGCAGTTATTCTCTGACAGGTTCACGCACTGAAGCTTTCTTT.